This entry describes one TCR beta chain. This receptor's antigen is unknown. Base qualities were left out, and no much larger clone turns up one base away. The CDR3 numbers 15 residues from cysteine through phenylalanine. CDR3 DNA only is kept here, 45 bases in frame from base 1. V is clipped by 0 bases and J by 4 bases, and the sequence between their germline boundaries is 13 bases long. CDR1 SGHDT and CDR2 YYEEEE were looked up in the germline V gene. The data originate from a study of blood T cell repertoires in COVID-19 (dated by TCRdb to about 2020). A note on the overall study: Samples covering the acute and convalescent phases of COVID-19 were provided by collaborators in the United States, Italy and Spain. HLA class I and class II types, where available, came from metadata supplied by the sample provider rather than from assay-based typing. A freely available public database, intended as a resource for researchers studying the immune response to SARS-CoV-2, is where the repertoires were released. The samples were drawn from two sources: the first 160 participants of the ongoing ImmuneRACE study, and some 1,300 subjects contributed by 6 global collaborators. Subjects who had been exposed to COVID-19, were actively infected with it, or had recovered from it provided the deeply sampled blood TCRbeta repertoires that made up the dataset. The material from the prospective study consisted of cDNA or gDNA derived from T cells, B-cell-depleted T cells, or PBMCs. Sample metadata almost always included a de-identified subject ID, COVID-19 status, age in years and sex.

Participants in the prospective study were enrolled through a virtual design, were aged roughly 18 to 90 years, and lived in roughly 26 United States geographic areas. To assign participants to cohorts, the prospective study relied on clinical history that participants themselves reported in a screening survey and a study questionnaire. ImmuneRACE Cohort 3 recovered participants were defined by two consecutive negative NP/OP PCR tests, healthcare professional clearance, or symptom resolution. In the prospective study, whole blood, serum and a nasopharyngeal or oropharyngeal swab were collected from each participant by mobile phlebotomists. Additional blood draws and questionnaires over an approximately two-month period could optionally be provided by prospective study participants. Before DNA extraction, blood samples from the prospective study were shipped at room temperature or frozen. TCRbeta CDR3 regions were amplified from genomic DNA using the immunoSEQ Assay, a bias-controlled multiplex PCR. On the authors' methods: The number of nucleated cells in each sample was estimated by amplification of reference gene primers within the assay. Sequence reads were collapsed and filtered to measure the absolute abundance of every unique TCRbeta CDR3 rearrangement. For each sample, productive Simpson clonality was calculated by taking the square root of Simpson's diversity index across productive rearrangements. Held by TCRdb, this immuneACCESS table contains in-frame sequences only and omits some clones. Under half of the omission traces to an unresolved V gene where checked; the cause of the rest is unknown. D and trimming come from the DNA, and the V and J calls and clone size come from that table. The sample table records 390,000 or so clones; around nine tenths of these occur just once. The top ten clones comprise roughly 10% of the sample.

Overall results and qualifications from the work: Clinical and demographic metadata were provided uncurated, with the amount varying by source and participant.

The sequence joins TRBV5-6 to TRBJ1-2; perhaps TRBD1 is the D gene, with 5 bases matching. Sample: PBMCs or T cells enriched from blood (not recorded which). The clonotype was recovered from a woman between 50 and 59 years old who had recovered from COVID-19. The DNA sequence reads TGTGCCAGCAGCTTGGAAGCGGGGCTCATCTATGGCTACACCTTC. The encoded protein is CASSLEAGLIYGYTF.